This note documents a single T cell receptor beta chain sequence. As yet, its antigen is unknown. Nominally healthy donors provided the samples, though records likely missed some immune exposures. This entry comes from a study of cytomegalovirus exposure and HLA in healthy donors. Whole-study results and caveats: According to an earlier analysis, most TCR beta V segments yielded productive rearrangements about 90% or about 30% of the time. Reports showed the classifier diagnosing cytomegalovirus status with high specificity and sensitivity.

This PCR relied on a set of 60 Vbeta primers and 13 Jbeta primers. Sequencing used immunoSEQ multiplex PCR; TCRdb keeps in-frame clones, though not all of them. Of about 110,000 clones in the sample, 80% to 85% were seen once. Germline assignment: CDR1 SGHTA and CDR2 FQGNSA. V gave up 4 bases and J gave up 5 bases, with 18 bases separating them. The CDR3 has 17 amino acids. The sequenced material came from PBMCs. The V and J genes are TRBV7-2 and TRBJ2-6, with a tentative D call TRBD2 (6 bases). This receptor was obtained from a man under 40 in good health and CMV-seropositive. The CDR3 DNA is TGTGCCAGCAGCTCCCACTCGCGGGGATCCTGGGCCAACGTCCTGACTTTC. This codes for CASSSHSRGSWANVLTF.